Sequencing of this T cell receptor (beta chain) was carried out in a study of blood T cells in healthy people across ages. It was with a sample-barcoded 5' primer and a J-beta primer mix that a second PCR of roughly 6 to 12 cycles was run. TCRdb passed the 5' RACE reads through MiXCR, listing each CDR3 protein once. The table records fewer than 2,000,000 distinct CDR3 sequences, roughly two fifths of them present only once. Study-level points and caveats: Correlation between TCR beta diversity and naive T cell percentage was strong. Per million T cells, the diversity of TCR beta decreased roughly linearly as age advanced.

The J segment lost 6 bases and the V segment lost 2 bases, leaving 7 bases of the junction unmatched. The CDR3 is 16 residues long. Germline V gives CDR1 SNHLY, CDR2 FYNNEI. Each of the donors had 8 to 10 milliliters of peripheral blood drawn into EDTA-treated Vacutainer tubes. This clonotype was found many times. Antigen specificity is unknown. Source material: blood. The TCR originated in a human donor in good health. The rearrangement uses TRBV2 and TRBJ1-6, with TRBD1 matching 7 bases. CDR3 protein: CASSELVTGPNSPLHF. The DNA for the CDR3 is TGTGCCAGCAGTGAACTAGTGACAGGGCCTAATTCACCCCTCCACTTT.